This T cell receptor beta chain was profiled in a study of shared clonotypes between healthy human individuals. Across the study: Each donor's CD8 memory used one plate, CD8 naive two, each CD4 subset three.

In the naive CD8 group, cells lacked CD45RO and were positively selected for CCR7, so terminally differentiated effector memory CD45RA+ cells were left out. The donors, healthy adults who were HIV-negative, had experienced no recent acute infections or vaccinations. Nashville, Tennessee was home to all donors, each a Caucasian adult. Execution of the assay was at deep level. TCRdb keeps only in-frame clones here, not all; method: immunoSEQ multiplex PCR. The sample contains some 1,900,000 clones, approximately 94% of which appear only once. The length of the CDR3 is 15 residues. The germline V gene encodes CDR1 SGHTS and CDR2 YDEGEE. V dropped 6 bases and J dropped 0 bases, with 14 bases sitting between them.

Sequencing was carried out using naive CD8+ T cells sorted from blood. The chain uses TRBV5-8 and TRBJ2-3; D may be TRBD1 or TRBD2 (5 bases each). This clonotype was sampled from a man younger than 35 in good health. CDR3 bases: TGTGCCAGCACCGCTTGGGGGTGGAGCACAGATACGCAGTATTTT. This codes for CASTAWGWSTDTQYF.